This T cell receptor beta chain was found in a study of cytomegalovirus exposure and HLA in healthy donors. Broader study findings: Only CMV serostatus was available as immune exposure information.

V lost 5 bases to trimming and J lost 6 bases; unmatched junction nucleotides: 6. This CDR3 contains 14 residues. CDR1 and CDR2 (germline): LGHNT, FRNRAP. PCR used 60 Vbeta primers and 13 Jbeta primers. The assay was immunoSEQ multiplex PCR, and TCRdb's table has in-frame clones only and misses some. The sample lists 250,000 or so clones; around 90% were seen once. Notes on this clone: Its antigen remains unidentified.

The chain employs TRBV12-5 and TRBJ2-7; 11 positions agree with TRBD2. The source is a girl aged 2 to 9 in good health and CMV-seronegative. The source material was PBMCs. The CDR3: CASGPLAGGLEQYF. The CDR3 DNA is TGTGCTAGTGGTCCCCTAGCGGGAGGTCTCGAGCAGTACTTC.